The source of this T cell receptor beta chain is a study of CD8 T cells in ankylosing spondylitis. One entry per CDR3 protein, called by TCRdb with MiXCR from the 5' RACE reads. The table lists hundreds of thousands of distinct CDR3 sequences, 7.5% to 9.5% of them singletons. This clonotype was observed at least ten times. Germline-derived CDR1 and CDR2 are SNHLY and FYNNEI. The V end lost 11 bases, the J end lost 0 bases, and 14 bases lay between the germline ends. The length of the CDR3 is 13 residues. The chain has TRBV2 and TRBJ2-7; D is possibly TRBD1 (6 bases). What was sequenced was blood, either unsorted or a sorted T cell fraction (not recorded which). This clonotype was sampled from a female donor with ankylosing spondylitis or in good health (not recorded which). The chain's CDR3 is CASNSGHSYEQYF. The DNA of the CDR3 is TGTGCCTCGAATTCGGGACACTCCTACGAGCAGTACTTC. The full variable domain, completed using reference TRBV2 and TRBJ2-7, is EPEVTQTPSHQVTQMGQEVILRCVPISNHLYFYWYRQILGQKVEFLVSFYNNEISEKSEIFDDQFSVERPDGSNFTLKIRSTKLEDSAMYFCASNSGHSYEQYFGPGTRLTVT.